This is a list of T cell receptor beta chains from one sample in a study of blood T cell repertoires in COVID-19. Assay used: immunoSEQ multiplex PCR; TCRdb lists only in-frame clones, some missing. The profile covers about 320,000 clones, with around 90% appearing a single time and 2% to 3% taken by the ten largest. Sequencing used PBMCs or T cells enriched from blood (not recorded which). All receptors come from a man aged 60 to 75 who had recovered from COVID-19. CDR3s include the opening cysteine and the closing phenylalanine or tryptophan. The D gene is left open where the match is weak. Part of the rows lack a size; the others show once, few, many or a class for expanded clones.

v_call	cdr3_length	j_call	clone_size	d_call	cdr3_aa	cdr3_nt
TRBV29-1	16	TRBJ2-1	once	TRBD1	CSVYPSHGTGYNEQFF	TGCAGCGTCTATCCTTCCCACGGGACAGGGTACAATGAGCAGTTCTTC
TRBV4-1	16	TRBJ1-6	-	-	CASSRPVGQGPTPLHF	TGCGCCAGCAGCCGCCCTGTAGGGCAGGGGCCTACACCCCTCCACTTT
TRBV3-1/TRBV3-2	16	TRBJ1-5	-	TRBD1	CASSQGTGGSRQPQHF	TGTGCCAGCAGCCAAGGCACAGGGGGCTCGCGACAGCCCCAGCATTTT
TRBV20-1	11	TRBJ1-1	-	-	CSARTPLGAFF	TGCAGTGCGCGGACTCCCCTGGGGGCTTTCTTT
TRBV5-1	16	TRBJ2-1	-	TRBD2	CASSLAREGWYNEQFF	TGCGCCAGCAGCTTGGCGCGGGAGGGATGGTACAATGAGCAGTTCTTC
TRBV6-6	14	TRBJ2-2	-	-	CASGGVRGTGELFF	TGTGCCAGCGGCGGCGTTAGGGGCACCGGGGAGCTGTTTTTT
TRBV3-1/TRBV3-2	15	TRBJ2-5	once	-	CASSQEYVRGETQYF	TGTGCCAGCAGCCAAGAATACGTACGAGGGGAGACCCAGTACTTC
TRBV11-1	15	TRBJ2-1	-	TRBD1	CASSLGTGFGNEQFF	TGTGCCAGCAGCTTAGGGACAGGGTTTGGCAATGAGCAGTTCTTC
TRBV7-9	14	TRBJ1-4	-	-	CASSLGQGREKLFF	TGTGCCAGCAGCTTGGGCCAGGGCAGAGAAAAACTGTTTTTT
TRBV4-1	12	TRBJ1-2	-	-	CASSPPAWALTF	TGCGCCAGCAGCCCGCCAGCTTGGGCCCTCACCTTC
TRBV9	15	TRBJ2-1	-	TRBD1	CASSDRDRAYNEQFF	TGTGCCAGCAGCGACCGGGACAGGGCGTACAATGAGCAGTTCTTC
TRBV10-3	12	TRBJ1-6	few	TRBD1	CATTGGYSPLHF	TGTGCCACCACAGGGGGCTACTCACCCCTCCACTTT
TRBV6-2/TRBV6-3	15	TRBJ1-4	-	TRBD1	CASNPTGTGNQKLFF	TGTGCCAGCAACCCCACTGGGACAGGGAACCAAAAACTGTTTTTT
TRBV7-9	16	TRBJ2-1	once	-	CASTTPGRGAGGEQFF	TGTGCCAGCACCACCCCCGGGCGGGGGGCAGGGGGTGAGCAGTTCTTC
TRBV20-1	14	TRBJ2-1	few	-	CSASGDSGFGEQFF	TGCAGTGCTAGTGGGGACTCTGGTTTCGGTGAGCAGTTCTTC
TRBV5-1	14	TRBJ2-7	-	-	CASSWRARGYEQYF	TGCGCCAGCAGCTGGAGGGCCAGGGGGTACGAGCAGTACTTC
TRBV28	17	TRBJ2-5	few	-	CASPPRAAGLSGETQYF	TGTGCCAGCCCGCCCCGCGCGGCGGGATTATCTGGAGAGACCCAGTACTTC
TRBV11-3	17	TRBJ2-1	-	TRBD1	CASSKIHGTGMIDEQFF	TGTGCCAGCAGCAAAATACACGGGACAGGGATGATCGATGAGCAGTTCTTC
TRBV4-1	15	TRBJ2-1	-	TRBD2	CASSQEWLAGIEQFF	TGCGCCAGCAGCCAAGAGTGGCTAGCGGGGATTGAGCAGTTCTTC
TRBV5-1	14	TRBJ2-7	-	TRBD1	CASNIQGGSYEQYF	TGCGCCAGCAATATACAGGGGGGATCCTACGAGCAGTACTTC
TRBV7-7	15	TRBJ2-5	-	TRBD1	CASSLALDRGETQYF	TGTGCTAGCAGCTTAGCGCTGGACAGGGGGGAGACCCAGTACTTC
TRBV5-1	15	TRBJ2-1	-	TRBD2	CASSLTVSGGDEQFF	TGCGCCAGCAGCTTGACGGTTAGCGGGGGCGATGAGCAGTTCTTC
TRBV5-4	15	TRBJ2-7	-	-	CASSFGPGKGLEQYF	TGTGCCAGCAGCTTCGGGCCCGGGAAGGGACTCGAGCAGTACTTC
TRBV7-9	13	TRBJ2-7	-	-	CASSARDSGEQYF	TGTGCCAGCAGCGCCCGGGACTCGGGGGAGCAGTACTTC
TRBV3-1/TRBV3-2	12	TRBJ1-1	-	-	CASSTGSTEAFF	TGTGCCAGCAGTACAGGGTCCACTGAAGCTTTCTTT
TRBV11-1	14	TRBJ2-1	-	-	CASSLDRVNNEQFF	TGTGCCAGCAGCTTGGACAGAGTAAACAATGAGCAGTTCTTC
TRBV30	12	TRBJ2-7	-	-	CAWSRASYEQYF	TGTGCCTGGAGCAGGGCCTCCTACGAGCAGTACTTC
TRBV3-1/TRBV3-2	15	TRBJ2-7	-	TRBD2	CASSQAPGRAYEQYF	TGTGCCAGCAGCCAAGCACCCGGGAGGGCTTACGAGCAGTACTTC
TRBV6-5	16	TRBJ1-2	-	TRBD1	CASSYGDRRFNYGYTF	TGTGCCAGCAGTTACGGGGACAGGCGTTTTAACTATGGCTACACCTTC
TRBV30	13	TRBJ1-6	-	-	CAWSSGSNSPLHF	TGTGCCTGGAGTTCAGGGTCAAATTCACCCCTCCACTTT
TRBV30	14	TRBJ2-3	-	TRBD2	CAWSPGVAGGTQYF	TGTGCCTGGAGTCCTGGGGTAGCGGGAGGTACGCAGTATTTT
TRBV5-1	15	TRBJ2-7	-	TRBD2	CAPSRGGQSSYEQYF	TGCGCCCCCAGCCGGGGGGGGCAGAGCTCCTACGAGCAGTACTTC
TRBV5-1	15	TRBJ1-6	-	TRBD1	CASSPRTGGNSPLHF	TGCGCCAGCAGCCCAAGGACAGGGGGTAATTCACCCCTCCACTTT
TRBV6-2/TRBV6-3	14	TRBJ1-2	-	TRBD1	CASSDRGRDYGYTF	TGTGCCAGCAGCGACAGGGGGCGCGACTATGGCTACACCTTC
TRBV27	12	TRBJ2-2	-	-	CASRTPPGELFF	TGTGCCAGCAGAACACCGCCCGGGGAGCTGTTTTTT
TRBV5-1	15	TRBJ2-3	-	TRBD1	CASSQRTGRTDTQYF	TGCGCCAGCAGCCAAAGGACAGGGAGGACAGATACGCAGTATTTT
TRBV5-5	14	TRBJ2-7	-	-	CASSSQGREGEQYF	TGTGCCAGCAGCTCACAGGGTCGTGAGGGCGAGCAGTACTTC
TRBV30	12	TRBJ2-5	-	-	CAWSPQGITQYF	TGTGCCTGGAGCCCCCAGGGAATAACCCAGTACTTC
TRBV5-4	13	TRBJ1-4	-	-	CASSSGDNEKLFF	TGTGCCAGCAGCTCGGGGGACAATGAAAAACTGTTTTTT
TRBV18	15	TRBJ1-6	-	-	CASSPVRGDNSPLHF	TGTGCCAGCTCACCTGTCAGGGGAGATAATTCACCCCTCCACTTT
TRBV19	14	TRBJ1-3	-	TRBD1	CASSTRDSGNTIYF	TGTGCCAGTAGTACCCGGGACAGCGGAAACACCATATATTTT
TRBV7-6	20	TRBJ2-5	-	TRBD1	CASSLRGTGLLGEMRETQYF	TGTGCCAGCAGCTTACGTGGGACAGGGCTGCTAGGGGAGATGAGAGAGACCCAGTACTTC